The source of this T cell receptor beta chain is a study of cytomegalovirus exposure and HLA in healthy donors. The study's findings and limits: Within the data, a cluster of highly shared sequence variants was likely a sequencing artifact. Cytomegalovirus association was listed for 164 TCR beta chains. An ancestry cluster, one associated with Asian ancestry, reportedly showed fewer N-insertions than the roughly 700-donor mean in a later analysis. TCR beta V- and J-gene trimming, according to a later analysis, was linked to a missense DCLRE1C variant.

This CDR3 contains 16 residues. V shed 6 bases and J shed 3 bases, with 20 bases lying between them. Germline V lookup: CDR1 MNHEY, CDR2 SMNVEV (reference sequence). The PCR was carried out with 60 Vbeta primers and 13 Jbeta primers. The method was immunoSEQ multiplex PCR; TCRdb's version includes in-frame clones alone and lacks a portion of them. The sample has about 90,000 clones; around 79% are singletons. This clone has just a few counts. The antigen is undetermined. This clonotype was sampled from a woman in her forties in good health and CMV-seropositive. The chain couples TRBV27 to TRBJ2-5, with D tentatively TRBD1 (5 bases). Sequenced: PBMCs. CDR3 coding DNA: TGTGCCAGCAGCCCTCGGCGGCGACAGAGAGAAGAGACCCAGTACTTC. Its translation is CASSPRRRQREETQYF.